A single sample is the source of the 2 T cell receptor beta chains below, sequenced in a study of Ad26.COV2.S vaccination and SARS-CoV-2 variants (dated by TCRdb to the early 2020s). The sample's treatment or condition label, in plain terms: around 19 received Ad26.COV2.S at low or high dose, single or two shots; about five received placebo; per-sample allocation not given. For vaccine and placebo recipients, the sequenced repertoires came from samples collected on day 63 after the first injection. Libraries were built with the immunoSEQ multiplex PCR assay. TCRdb mirrors the immuneACCESS table, restricted to in-frame sequences. Some clones are absent from its copies; in checked studies, under half trace to an unresolved V gene, and the reason for the others is unknown. The sample contains about 500,000 clones, 89% of them found a single time. Under 2% of the sample belongs to the ten largest clones.

This material consisted of peripheral blood, taken in a trial of Ad26.COV2.S vaccine versus placebo. These receptors were taken from a person aged 18-65 years who received the Ad26.COV2.S COVID-19 vaccine or a placebo.

This rearrangement joins TRBV30 to TRBJ1-5; a possible D gene is TRBD1 (6 bases). The CDR3 has 13 amino acids. Germline assignment: CDR1 GTSNPN and CDR2 SVGIG (reference sequence). Trimming took off 7 bases at V and 6 bases at J, with 16 bases between the two ends. The CDR3 nucleotides read TGTGCCTCTCAGGGGAGGGGAGGTCAGCCCCAGCATTTT. Translated, it gives CASQGRGGQPQHF.

The chain combines TRBV9 with TRBJ2-1; possibly TRBD2 for D (6 bases). CDR1 SGDLS and CDR2 YYNGEE come from the germline V gene. With 4 bases removed from V and 2 bases from J, the gap between germline ends came to 13 bases. The CDR3 runs 15 residues. DNA of the CDR3: TGTGCCAGCAGCCCGTCCGGGGGTGCCTACAATGAGCAGTTCTTC. Amino acid sequence: CASSPSGGAYNEQFF.